This T cell receptor beta chain was sequenced during a study of early T cells in non-severe SARS-CoV-2 infection. MiXCR, applied by TCRdb to the 5' RACE reads, yields one record per CDR3 protein. The profile shows around 50,000 distinct CDR3 sequences, more than 6.5% of them singletons. This clonotype was observed a few times. Germline assignment: CDR1 SEHNR and CDR2 FQNEAQ (reference sequence). The CDR3 is made up of 15 amino acids. V dropped 0 bases and J dropped 0 bases, with 8 bases sitting between them. The specimen was whole blood. This chain links TRBV7-9 with TRBJ1-1, with D maybe TRBD1 (5 bases). The clonotype comes from an adult who was a healthcare worker with PCR-confirmed SARS-CoV-2 infection or an uninfected control (not recorded which). The CDR3 coding sequence is TGTGCCAGCAGCTTAGCCGGGACGGTGAACACTGAAGCTTTCTTT. Amino acids: CASSLAGTVNTEAFF.